This TCR beta chain is drawn from a study of T cell responses to AZD1222 COVID-19 vaccine. Using immunoSEQ multiplex PCR, the repertoire was profiled, and TCRdb retains in-frame clones only, with some absent. The table shows 180,000 or so clones, with over 85% occurring only once. General study points: White British people made up most donors, females outnumbered males, and clonal diversity was possibly underestimated.

Concerning this clone itself: The antigen is unknown.

V lost 1 base and J 3 bases, leaving 6 bases between the germline ends. CDR1 is SGHVS, CDR2 FNYEAQ, per germline. This CDR3 region has 13 residues. The TCR sequence derives from an adult who received the AZD1222 COVID-19 vaccine. The source material was peripheral blood, sampled 28 days after the second AZD1222 dose. The V and J genes are TRBV7-6 and TRBJ1-2; D is undetermined. The CDR3 reads CASSLGQDYGYTF. In nucleotides, the CDR3 is TGTGCCAGCAGCTTAGGGCAGGACTATGGCTACACCTTC.